This T cell receptor beta chain was documented in a study of blood T cell repertoires in COVID-19 (dated by TCRdb to 2018 to 2021). The study in broad terms: Samples from collaborators originated in the United States, Italy and Spain and spanned both the acute and convalescent phases of COVID-19. The repertoires were made available in a free public database intended to serve as a resource for research on the immune response to SARS-CoV-2. The prospective study material was composed of cDNA or gDNA derived from T cells, B-cell-depleted T cells, or PBMCs. The dataset comprised deeply sampled blood TCRbeta repertoires from subjects exposed to, actively infected with, or recovered from COVID-19. The sample metadata nearly always contained a de-identified subject ID, COVID-19 status, age in years and sex. HLA class I and class II types, where available, came from metadata supplied by the sample provider rather than from assay-based typing. The samples were drawn from two sources: the first 160 participants of the ongoing ImmuneRACE study, and 1,000 to 1,500 subjects contributed by 6 global collaborators.

Summary of the overall study and its limitations: The quantity of clinical and demographic metadata differed by source and by participant and was supplied without curation.

The junction carries 11 bases between V and J, which are trimmed by 8 bases and 1 base respectively. The CDR3, cysteine through phenylalanine, is 12 amino acids long. The only DNA kept is the CDR3, 36 bases in frame from the first base. Reading the germline V gene (reference sequence) gives CDR1 GTSNPN and CDR2 SVGIG. Whole blood was collected in K2EDTA tubes by collaborating institutions according to the institutions' own protocols. For TCRbeta analysis, collaborator samples were shipped as frozen whole blood, as isolated PBMCs, or as DNA extracted from either sample type. Comment on this clone: No cognate antigen has been identified for it. Base qualities are not provided; no much larger clone lies one nucleotide away.

TCRbeta CDR3 regions were amplified from genomic DNA by means of the immunoSEQ Assay, a bias-controlled multiplex PCR. The paper's data handling went like this. The number of nucleated cells in each sample was estimated by amplification of reference gene primers within the assay. To quantify the absolute abundance of each unique TCRbeta CDR3 rearrangement, sequence reads were collapsed and filtered. For each sample, productive Simpson clonality was calculated as the square root of Simpson's diversity index over productive rearrangements. Not all clones reach the TCRdb copy of this immuneACCESS table, which keeps in-frame sequences only. Checked studies attribute under half of the gap to unresolved V genes and leave the rest unexplained. V and J calls and clone size follow that table, whereas D and trimming were derived from the DNA. For this sample there are more than 40,000 clones; around 87% appear just once. Roughly 15% of the sample is held by the ten biggest clonotypes.

What was sequenced was peripheral blood. The TCR was taken from a human donor in a cohort sampled during active COVID-19. The rearrangement joined TRBV30 to TRBJ1-1, with the identity of the D gene unclear. The CDR3 protein is CAQVARNTEAFF. The base sequence is TGTGCCCAGGTGGCTCGGAACACTGAAGCTTTCTTT. With all but the CDR3 taken from the reference TRBV30 and TRBJ1-1 genes, the full variable domain is: SQTIHQWPATLVQPVGSPLSLECTVEGTSNPNLYWYRQAAGRGLQLLFYSVGIGQISSEVPQNLSASRPQDRQFILSSKKLLLSDSGFYLCAQVARNTEAFFGQGTRLTVV.